This TCR beta chain emerged from a study of blood T cell repertoires in COVID-19. Using immunoSEQ multiplex PCR, the repertoire was profiled, and TCRdb retains in-frame clones only, with some absent. Of around 170,000 clones in the sample, around nine tenths were seen once. This CDR3 is 13 amino acids long. Deletions cut 2 bases from V and 8 bases from J, with 12 bases between. The V gene's germline CDR1 is MGHRA and CDR2 YSYEKL. Specimen: peripheral blood. The V call is TRBV4-1, the J call TRBJ1-2, with D unresolved. This sequence originates from a man aged 45-60 years with acute or convalescent COVID-19. The CDR3: CASSQHGLEGYTF. As DNA, the CDR3 is TGCGCCAGCAGCCAACATGGGCTGGAAGGCTACACCTTC.